The 17 T cell receptor beta chains listed next were all sequenced from one sample in a study of CD4+ T cells in melanoma. Libraries were prepared by immunoSEQ multiplex PCR; TCRdb keeps only in-frame clonotypes and omits some of them. Of around 6,500 clones in the sample, about 71% were seen once. The specimen sequenced was cells from a culture (not recorded whether cultured in vitro). These receptors all stem from a human donor with melanoma.

The chain combines TRBV27 with TRBJ1-5; possible D gene TRBD1, 5 bases. CDR1 and CDR2 from the germline V gene are MNHEY and SMNVEV (reference sequence). This CDR3 spans 17 amino acids. V lost 0 bases, J lost 3 bases, and 15 bases lay in between. The CDR3: CASSLSHGAGVNQPQHF. The CDR3 DNA is TGTGCCAGCAGTTTATCCCACGGGGCGGGAGTCAATCAGCCCCAGCATTTT.

This clone was observed a few times. This chain links TRBV5-1 with TRBJ1-2, with no clear D. Germline V gene data show CDR1 as SGHRS and CDR2 as YFSETQ. V was trimmed by 0 bases and J by 4 bases, leaving 16 bases between them. This CDR3 contains 16 residues. CDR3 DNA sequence: TGCGCCAGCAGCTTGGAGTCGGGGTTCATGGGCTATGGCTACACCTTC. It codes for CASSLESGFMGYGYTF.

This clone occurred once. The chain combines TRBV6-1 with TRBJ1-3, with a weak D call TRBD1 (6 bases). The CDR3 is 15 amino acids. Germline CDR1 and CDR2: MNHNS and SASEGT. The V end was cut by 1 base, the J end by 4 bases, with 11 bases between. The CDR3 bases are TGTGCCAGCAGTGAAGGGGGGGGGCTAGGAAACACCATATATTTT. It yields the protein CASSEGGGLGNTIYF.

J is TRBJ2-5 and V is TRBV14; 7 bases match TRBD1. This CDR3 region has 14 residues. The V gene's germline CDR1 is SGHDN and CDR2 FVKESK. V lost 0 bases and J lost 6; bases outside the gene matches: 4. CDR3 sequence: CASSQDRDRKTQYF. CDR3 DNA: TGTGCCAGCAGCCAAGATAGGGACAGAAAGACCCAGTACTTC.

The V gene is TRBV6-5, the J gene TRBJ1-2; TRBD1 matches at 10 bases. The CDR3 consists of 15 residues. V was clipped by 5 bases and J by 0 bases; unmatched bases: 3. Germline CDR1 reads MNHEY; CDR2 reads SVGAGI. The CDR3 region has the DNA TGTGCCAGCAGTCCGGACAGGGGGTCTAACTATGGCTACACCTTC. Amino acid sequence: CASSPDRGSNYGYTF.

The chain recombines TRBV6-5 with TRBJ2-7; D may be TRBD1 (6 bases). V gave up 10 bases and J gave up 0 bases, with 16 bases separating them. The CDR3 is made up of 14 amino acids. The germline V gene encodes CDR1 MNHEY and CDR2 SVGAGI. In DNA, the CDR3 is TGTGCCATCGTTCTTGGGGGCCGCTCCTACGAGCAGTACTTC. This translates into CAIVLGGRSYEQYF.

The chain links TRBV6-5 to TRBJ1-2; D gene unclear. The CDR3 runs to 12 residues. Germline values: CDR1 MNHEY, CDR2 SVGAGI. The germline V and J ends were trimmed by 8 bases and 5 bases, with 12 bases remaining between them. The CDR3 loop reads CASSSVGYGYTF. The CDR3 nucleotides read TGTGCCAGCTCATCCGTTGGGTATGGCTACACCTTC.

This clone is termed medium-sized (0.01 to 0.1%). This chain uses TRBV14 with TRBJ2-7, with D perhaps assigned TRBD1 or TRBD2 (5 bases each). This CDR3 comprises 14 residues. Germline lookup yields CDR1 SGHDN and CDR2 FVKESK. V lost 1 base and J 1 base, leaving 8 bases between the germline ends. This chain's CDR3 is CASSQAGPSYEQYF. CDR3 bases: TGTGCCAGCAGCCAAGCGGGACCTTCCTACGAGCAGTACTTC. The full variable domain, its missing parts supplied by reference TRBV14 and TRBJ2-7, is EAGVTQFPSHSVIEKGQTVTLRCDPISGHDNLYWYRRVMGKEIKFLLHFVKESKQDESGMPNNRFLAERTGGTYSTLKVQPAELEDSGVYFCASSQAGPSYEQYFGPGTRLTVT.

CDR3: CASSLAGFVYNEQFF. CDR3 coding DNA: TGTGCCAGCAGTCTGGCGGGGTTCGTTTACAATGAGCAGTTCTTC. This chain connects TRBV7-6 to TRBJ2-1; possible D gene TRBD2, 6 bases. Germline lookup yields CDR1 SGHVS and CDR2 FNYEAQ. V was shortened by 6 bases and J by 4 bases, with 16 bases between the two germline ends. The CDR3 has 15 amino acids.

CDR3 nucleotides: TGTGCCAGCAGCGTAGAGGGAGGGGGACCTTACGAGCAGTACTTC. Amino acids: CASSVEGGGPYEQYF. The chain couples TRBV9 to TRBJ2-7, with a weak D call TRBD2 (7 bases). The CDR3 is 15 amino acids. Germline-derived CDR1 and CDR2 are SGDLS and YYNGEE. V was cut by 0 bases and J by 4 bases, with 14 bases left in between.

This chain uses TRBV29-1 with TRBJ1-3, with D possibly being TRBD1 (5 bases). Germline assignment: CDR1 SQVTM and CDR2 ANQGSEA. Trimming shortened V by 5 bases and J by 0 bases, and 14 bases separated the two germline ends. CDR3 length equals 15 residues. Here the CDR3 reads CSVSGTDDSGNTIYF. The DNA for the CDR3 is TGCAGCGTTTCCGGGACGGACGACTCTGGAAACACCATATATTTT.

The chain couples TRBV5-5 to TRBJ2-7, with D tentatively TRBD1 or TRBD2 (6 bases each). CDR1 and CDR2 from the germline V gene are SGHKS and YYEKEE (reference sequence). The CDR3 length is 15 residues. Trimming left V 0 bases short and J 5 bases short, with 15 bases between. CDR3 in DNA: TGTGCCAGCAGCTTGGATTCTCCGGGGGCGAACGAGCAGTACTTC. It specifies CASSLDSPGANEQYF.

The chain has TRBV5-1 and TRBJ1-4, with D hard to call. The CDR3 is 14 residues long. The V end was cut by 0 bases, the J end by 4 bases, with 7 bases between. Germline CDR1 and CDR2: SGHRS and YFSETQ. CDR3 bases: TGCGCCAGCAGCTTGGGGTTAGTTAATGAAAAACTGTTTTTT. It specifies CASSLGLVNEKLFF.

V usage is TRBV27 and J usage is TRBJ2-7; D tentatively fits TRBD1 or TRBD2 (5 bases each). The V end lost 4 bases, the J end lost 2 bases, and 9 bases lay between the germline ends. The germline gives CDR1 MNHEY, CDR2 SMNVEV (reference sequence). The CDR3 consists of 13 residues. The CDR3 protein is CASSSGAPYEQYF. The CDR3, as DNA: TGTGCCAGCAGTTCCGGGGCCCCCTACGAGCAGTACTTC.

By proportion, this clone is medium-sized. This sequence joins TRBV7-9 and TRBJ1-2; D perhaps matches TRBD1 (5 bases). CDR3 length equals 15 residues. The germline V and J ends were trimmed by 0 bases and 1 base, with 9 bases remaining between them. Germline CDR1 reads SEHNR; CDR2 reads FQNEAQ (reference sequence). The CDR3: CASSLAQGGNYGYTF. For the CDR3, the DNA is TGTGCCAGCAGCTTAGCCCAGGGAGGTAACTATGGCTACACCTTC.

The V and J genes are TRBV27 and TRBJ1-2; D is unresolved. The CDR3 covers 13 residues. Germline lookup yields CDR1 MNHEY and CDR2 SMNVEV (reference sequence). V was pared by 4 bases and J by 6 bases, with 12 bases between. The CDR3 coding sequence is TGTGCCAGCAGTTCTTCCCTGGCGAATGGCTACACCTTC. Amino acid sequence: CASSSSLANGYTF.

V and J are TRBV21-1 and TRBJ1-1; TRBD1 is the table's D call and was not checked against the DNA. TRBV21-1 is given as a pseudogene. The CDR3 length is 18 residues. CDR3 sequence: CASSPRGQGIVGNTEAFF. CDR3 in DNA: TGTGCCAGCAGCCCCCGCGGACAGGGGATCGTGGGGAACACTGAAGCTTTCTTT.